This TCR beta chain was captured in a study of blood T cell repertoires in COVID-19. V was shortened by 5 bases and J by 2 bases, with 5 bases between the two germline ends. The CDR3 extends over 12 amino acids. Enrollees, roughly 18 to 89 years old, lived in 24 US areas. Clinical histories supplied by participants themselves formed the basis of cohort assignment. Here immunoSEQ multiplex PCR was the method, and the copy in TCRdb shows in-frame clones only, minus some. The sample has 450,000 to 500,000 clones; around 87% are singletons. Sample: PBMCs or T cells enriched from blood (not recorded which). This sequence joins TRBV12-3 or TRBV12-4 and TRBJ2-3; no definite D call. The receptor was isolated from a woman between 18 and 30 years old who had recovered from COVID-19. The CDR3, as DNA: TGTGCCAGCAGTCCGTTCACAGATACGCAGTATTTT. Its translation: CASSPFTDTQYF.